This paragraph covers one TCR beta chain sequence. Measured with immunoSEQ multiplex PCR; TCRdb has only the in-frame clones, and not every one. Found here are more than 200,000 clones, over 75% of them singletons; the top ten hold 11%. This sample is part of a study of blood T cell repertoires in COVID-19. Background on the study: Acute and convalescent COVID-19 specimens originated in the United States, Italy and Spain. The cDNA or gDNA used as material had been derived from T cells, B-cell-depleted T cells, or PBMCs.

This sequence was found in a man aged 45 to 65 with COVID-19, enrolled during active disease. Sequencing was done on a sample of peripheral blood.

The CDR3 DNA reads as TGTGCCTGGAGTCGAATATTGGGGAGTGTTATGAACACTGAAGCTTTCTTT. Residues: CAWSRILGSVMNTEAFF. The rearrangement uses TRBV30 and TRBJ1-1; D remains unclear. V lost 2 bases, J lost 0 bases, and 19 bases lay in between. This CDR3 spans 17 amino acids. Per the germline V gene, CDR1 is GTSNPN and CDR2 is SVGIG (reference sequence).